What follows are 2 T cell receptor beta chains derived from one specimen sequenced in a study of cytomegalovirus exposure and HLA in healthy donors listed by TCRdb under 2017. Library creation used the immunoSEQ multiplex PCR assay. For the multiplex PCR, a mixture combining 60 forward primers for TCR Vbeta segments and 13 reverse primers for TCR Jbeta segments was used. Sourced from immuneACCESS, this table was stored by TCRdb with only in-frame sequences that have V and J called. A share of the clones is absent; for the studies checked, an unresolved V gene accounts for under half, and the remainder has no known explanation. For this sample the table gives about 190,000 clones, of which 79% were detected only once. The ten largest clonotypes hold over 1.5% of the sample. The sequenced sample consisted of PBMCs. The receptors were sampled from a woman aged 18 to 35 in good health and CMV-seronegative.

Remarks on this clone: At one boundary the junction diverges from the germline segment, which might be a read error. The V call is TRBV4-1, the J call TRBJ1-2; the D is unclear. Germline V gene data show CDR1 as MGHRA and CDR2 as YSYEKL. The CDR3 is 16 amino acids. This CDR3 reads CANSQSGILWNYGYTF. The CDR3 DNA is TGCGCCAACAGCCAGTCCGGGATCCTATGGAACTATGGCTACACCTTC.

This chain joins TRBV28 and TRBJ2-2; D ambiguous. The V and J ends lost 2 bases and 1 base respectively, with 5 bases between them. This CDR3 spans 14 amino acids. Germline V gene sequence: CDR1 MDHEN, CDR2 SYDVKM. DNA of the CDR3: TGTGCCAGCAGTTTAATTCAGAACACCGGGGAGCTGTTTTTT. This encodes CASSLIQNTGELFF.